This entry lists 29 T cell receptor beta chains sequenced from one sample in a study of blood T cell repertoires in COVID-19. Method: immunoSEQ multiplex PCR; TCRdb's copy keeps in-frame clones and lacks some. The data hold around 190,000 clones, with 80% to 90% observed a single time. The sequenced sample was PBMCs or T cells enriched from blood (not recorded which). These receptors all stem from a man aged 35 to 55 who had recovered from COVID-19.

This clone was counted once. The chain couples TRBV9 to TRBJ2-3, with D perhaps TRBD1 (6 bases). CDR3 length: 17 amino acids. The germline V and J ends were trimmed by 0 bases and 2 bases, with 16 bases remaining between them. CDR1 is SGDLS, CDR2 YYNGEE, per germline. CDR3 coding DNA: TGTGCCAGCAGCGTAGGGGTCGGGCAGGGGACCACAGATACGCAGTATTTT. This encodes CASSVGVGQGTTDTQYF.

In DNA form, the CDR3 reads TGCGCCAGCAGAAGGGACAGCATGAACACTGAAGCTTTCTTT. Protein sequence: CASRRDSMNTEAFF. The V and J genes are TRBV5-1 and TRBJ1-1, with 7 nucleotides matching TRBD1. The germline V gene has CDR1 SGHRS and CDR2 YFSETQ. The ends lost 5 bases at V and 0 bases at J; junction bases unmatched: 4. The CDR3 contains 14 residues.

The rearrangement links TRBV5-1 to TRBJ1-3; TRBD1 is a possible D gene (6 bases). Trimming took 0 bases from V and 0 from J, leaving 10 bases between them. Germline loops: CDR1 SGHRS, CDR2 YFSETQ. The CDR3 runs 16 residues. CDR3 nucleotides: TGCGCCAGCAGCTTGGAAGACAGGAGCTCTGGAAACACCATATATTTT. Protein product: CASSLEDRSSGNTIYF.

J is TRBJ2-1 and V is TRBV30, with 12 bases that match TRBD2. J gave up 3 bases and V 3 bases, and 6 bases lay outside the gene matches. Per germline, CDR1 GTSNPN and CDR2 SVGIG (reference sequence). The CDR3 totals 16 residues. The CDR3 reads CAWSAILAGGYNEQFF. As DNA, the CDR3 is TGTGCCTGGAGCGCAATACTAGCGGGAGGCTACAATGAGCAGTTCTTC.

This sequence joins TRBV4-1 and TRBJ2-1; 7 bases agree with TRBD1. V shed 1 base, J shed 9 bases, and the junction held 9 bases outside the gene matches. The CDR3 loop spans 15 amino acids. Looked up from germline, CDR1 is MGHRA and CDR2 is YSYEKL. The CDR3 protein is CASSQGQGRDSEQFF. Here the CDR3 DNA reads TGCGCCAGCAGCCAAGGGCAAGGCCGGGACAGTGAGCAGTTCTTC.

In DNA form, the CDR3 reads TGTGCCAGCAGCCGGGGACTAGCGGTGTACGAGCAGTACTTC. This encodes CASSRGLAVYEQYF. This chain joins TRBV3-1 (or the pseudogene TRBV3-2) and TRBJ2-7; TRBD2 matches at 11 bases. CDR3 length equals 14 residues. Per germline, CDR1 LGHDT and CDR2 YNNKEL (reference sequence). Losses at the gene ends were 4 bases for V and 4 bases for J; bases not matched to a gene: 3.

This CDR3 is CAAGAASGVAEKLFF. The CDR3 DNA follows: TGTGCCGCTGGGGCCGCCTCCGGTGTCGCCGAAAAACTGTTTTTT. The chain recombines TRBV10-3 with TRBJ1-4, with TRBD1 as a possible D gene (5 bases). V lost 11 bases to trimming and J lost 8 bases, with 24 bases between them. Germline assignment: CDR1 ENHRY and CDR2 SYGVKD. The CDR3 is 15 amino acids.

V gene TRBV10-3 combines with J gene TRBJ1-5, with 8 bases that match TRBD1. The germline V gene has CDR1 ENHRY and CDR2 SYGVKD. CDR3 size: 15 residues. Trimming cost V 7 bases and J 4 bases; bases outside gene matches: 9. The CDR3 loop reads CAIKKDRGSNQPQHF. The CDR3 bases are TGTGCCATCAAGAAAGACAGGGGCTCAAATCAGCCCCAGCATTTT.

This chain joins TRBV4-1 and TRBJ2-2, with D tentatively TRBD2 (7 bases). This CDR3 region has 15 residues. Deletions cut 1 base from V and 4 bases from J, with 10 bases between. Germline values: CDR1 MGHRA, CDR2 YSYEKL. CDR3 DNA: TGCGCCAGCAGCCAAGGGGGAGGGGGCACCGGGGAGCTGTTTTTT. Translating gives CASSQGGGGTGELFF.

The chain recombines TRBV27 with TRBJ2-7; possibly TRBD2 for D (6 bases). CDR1 and CDR2 (germline): MNHEY, SMNVEV (reference sequence). This CDR3 has 15 amino acids. V shed 3 bases and J shed 0 bases, with 12 bases lying between them. In DNA form, the CDR3 reads TGTGCCAGCAGTTTGCGGGGCGAGACCTCCTACGAGCAGTACTTC. Its protein is CASSLRGETSYEQYF.

The chain is built from TRBV9 and TRBJ2-7, with D unresolved. Germline lookup yields CDR1 SGDLS and CDR2 YYNGEE. Trimming stripped 4 bases from V and 4 bases from J, with 18 bases between. The CDR3 contains 15 residues. Written as DNA, the CDR3 is TGTGCCAGCAGCCGTATAGACTTAGGATTTTACGAGCAGTACTTC. This encodes CASSRIDLGFYEQYF.

The rearrangement links TRBV6-1 to TRBJ1-4, with unresolved D. Germline V CDR1 and CDR2: MNHNS, SASEGT. The V end lost 2 bases, the J end lost 7 bases, and 11 bases lay between the germline ends. The CDR3 is 14 residues long. CDR3 coding DNA: TGTGCCAGCAGTGAATTAGCGAGTGGTGAAAAACTGTTTTTT. Encoded protein: CASSELASGEKLFF.

This rearrangement joins TRBV12-3 or TRBV12-4 to TRBJ2-1; D is unresolved. CDR3 length: 13 amino acids. The V and J ends lost 6 bases and 6 bases respectively, with 12 bases between them. Here the CDR3 reads CASSYSTGNEQFF. As DNA, the CDR3 is TGTGCCAGCAGCTACAGTACCGGCAATGAGCAGTTCTTC.

This clone showed up just once. The chain combines TRBV11-2 with TRBJ2-2; D is possibly TRBD1 (5 bases). V lost 9 bases to trimming and J lost 8 bases, with 22 bases between them. The CDR3 sequence is 15 residues long. Germline V gene sequence: CDR1 SGHAT, CDR2 FQNNGV. The CDR3 is CASAPQEKGRGELFF. The CDR3 bases are TGTGCCAGTGCCCCACAGGAGAAGGGTAGAGGGGAGCTGTTTTTT.

This clone was recorded a few times. This chain uses TRBV2 with TRBJ1-2; D gene ambiguous. The ends were cut back, 7 bases at V and 8 bases at J, with 11 bases in the middle. Germline values: CDR1 SNHLY, CDR2 FYNNEI. This CDR3 region has 11 residues. This CDR3 reads CASNLGRGYTF. CDR3 nucleotide sequence: TGTGCCAGCAACCTGGGGAGGGGCTACACCTTC. Complete variable domain (other parts from reference TRBV2 and TRBJ1-2): EPEVTQTPSHQVTQMGQEVILRCVPISNHLYFYWYRQILGQKVEFLVSFYNNEISEKSEIFDDQFSVERPDGSNFTLKIRSTKLEDSAMYFCASNLGRGYTFGSGTRLTVV.

The V call is TRBV5-1, the J call TRBJ2-1, with 8 nucleotides matching TRBD2. The CDR3 loop spans 15 amino acids. Germline assignment: CDR1 SGHRS and CDR2 YFSETQ. V shed 4 bases, J shed 8 bases, and the junction held 11 bases outside the gene matches. The CDR3 bases are TGCGCCAGCAGCATAACAGGGTCGGGAGGGGATGAGCAGTTCTTC. Translated, it gives CASSITGSGGDEQFF.

This clone was observed at least ten times. The chain has TRBV24-1 and TRBJ2-7, with D possibly being TRBD1 (6 bases). Trimming removed 9 bases from V and 0 bases from J, with 11 bases in between. Germline V gene sequence: CDR1 KGHDR, CDR2 SFDVKD. This CDR3 has 13 residues. The CDR3 reads CATSGENSYEQYF. CDR3 sequence (DNA): TGTGCCACCTCAGGGGAGAACTCCTACGAGCAGTACTTC.

This clone was observed many times. The chain carries TRBV7-9 and TRBJ1-2; perhaps TRBD1 as D (5 bases). From germline, CDR1 is SEHNR and CDR2 FQNEAQ (reference sequence). V lost 2 bases to trimming and J lost 2 bases, with 12 bases between them. The CDR3 runs to 15 residues. The CDR3 spells CASSLRAGINYGYTF. Written as DNA, the CDR3 is TGTGCCAGCAGCTTACGGGCAGGGATAAACTATGGCTACACCTTC. Full variable domain (rest looked up from reference TRBV7-9 and TRBJ1-2): DTGVSQNPRHKITKRGQNVTFRCDPISEHNRLYWYRQTLGQGPEFLTYFQNEAQLEKSRLLSDRFSAERPKGSFSTLEIQRTEQGDSAMYLCASSLRAGINYGYTFGSGTRLTVV.

The V and J genes are TRBV7-2 and TRBJ2-1, with a tentative D call TRBD1 (5 bases). The germline V gene encodes CDR1 SGHTA and CDR2 FQGNSA. This CDR3 is 13 amino acids long. Trimming took off 0 bases at V and 6 bases at J, with 6 bases between the two ends. The CDR3 is CASSLARVNEQFF. CDR3 in DNA: TGTGCCAGCAGCTTAGCCAGGGTCAATGAGCAGTTCTTC.

The chain employs TRBV6-5 and TRBJ2-7; perhaps TRBD1 as D (6 bases). Germline assignment: CDR1 MNHEY and CDR2 SVGAGI. The V gene lost 6 bases and the J gene lost 5 bases, with 11 bases spanning the gap. The CDR3 loop spans 12 amino acids. The CDR3 region has the DNA TGTGCCAGCAGACAGGGTGGTGACGAGCAGTACTTC. Protein sequence: CASRQGGDEQYF.

This chain links TRBV7-9 with TRBJ2-1; D is uncertain. The CDR3 totals 15 residues. The germline V gene encodes CDR1 SEHNR and CDR2 FQNEAQ (reference sequence). V dropped 1 base and J dropped 3 bases, with 10 bases sitting between them. CDR3 coding DNA: TGTGCCAGCAGCTTAGGAGCGCTGGACTACAATGAGCAGTTCTTC. This encodes CASSLGALDYNEQFF.

This clone showed up just once. The V gene is TRBV6-5, the J gene TRBJ2-1; maybe TRBD2 (5 bases). The CDR3 is 15 residues long. V was trimmed by 2 bases and J by 0 bases, leaving 8 bases between them. Germline values: CDR1 MNHEY, CDR2 SVGAGI. Here the CDR3 reads CASSYGLNSYNEQFF. In DNA, the CDR3 is TGTGCCAGCAGTTACGGACTCAACTCCTACAATGAGCAGTTCTTC.

CDR3 amino acids: CASSQLGGLAGAGELFF. DNA for the CDR3: TGTGCCAGCAGCCAATTGGGAGGACTAGCGGGAGCCGGGGAGCTGTTTTTT. This sequence joins TRBV5-4 and TRBJ2-2, with TRBD2 identical over 13 bases. CDR1 and CDR2 from the germline V gene are SGHNT and YYREEE (reference sequence). Trimming cost V 4 bases and J 6 bases; bases outside gene matches: 9. The length of the CDR3 is 17 residues.

The CDR3 here is CASSPPRQVSGNTIYF. CDR3 nucleotides: TGTGCCAGCTCACCACCGAGACAGGTCTCTGGAAACACCATATATTTT. This chain connects TRBV18 to TRBJ1-3; TRBD1 might be the D (6 bases). This CDR3 contains 16 residues. V gave up 0 bases and J gave up 0 bases, with 9 bases separating them. CDR1 and CDR2 (germline): KGHSH, LQKENI.

V is TRBV10-3 and J is TRBJ1-2; D call uncertain. Trimming removed 2 bases from V and 2 bases from J, with 6 bases in between. The germline CDR1 and CDR2 sequences are ENHRY and SYGVKD. The CDR3 has 13 amino acids. The CDR3 nucleotides are TGTGCCATCAGTGAGGGCCCCAACTATGGCTACACCTTC. Its protein product is CAISEGPNYGYTF.

This chain joins TRBV4-1 and TRBJ2-7; 14 nucleotides match TRBD2. This CDR3 is 16 amino acids long. Germline loops: CDR1 MGHRA, CDR2 YSYEKL. J was trimmed by 4 bases and V by 1 base; bases with no gene match: 3. The CDR3 region has the DNA TGCGCCAGCAGCCAAGTGGGGACTAGCGGGAGTTACGAGCAGTACTTC. It encodes CASSQVGTSGSYEQYF.

The V gene is TRBV21-1, the J gene TRBJ2-7; TRBD1 is the table's D call, not checked against the DNA. TRBV21-1 is a pseudogene segment. The CDR3 extends over 12 amino acids. CDR3 nucleotides: TGTGCCAGCATCTCGGGACAGTACGAGCAGTACTTC. This sequence encodes CASISGQYEQYF.

The J gene is TRBJ1-5, the V gene TRBV6-5; 7 nucleotides align to TRBD1. CDR3 size: 12 residues. CDR1 is MNHEY, CDR2 SVGAGI, per germline. The trim removed 6 bases at V and 4 bases at J, leaving 0 bases unmatched. CDR3 DNA: TGTGCCAGCAGGGGACAGAATCAGCCCCAGCATTTT. This encodes CASRGQNQPQHF.

The chain carries TRBV6-5 and TRBJ1-2; the match to TRBD1 covers 7 bases. CDR1 MNHEY and CDR2 SVGAGI come from the germline V gene. The V gene end was trimmed by 7 bases and the J gene end by 14 bases; junction bases not matched to a gene: 16. The CDR3 extends over 13 amino acids. The CDR3 loop is CASNERRQGVGTF. The CDR3 bases are TGTGCCAGCAACGAAAGGCGACAGGGTGTCGGGACCTTC.